The sequence of this T cell receptor (beta chain) was determined in a study of regulatory T cells in long-lasting Graves disease. General study findings and limits: It was in persistent disease that TRBV28, TRBJ1-2 and TRBJ2-5 were favored. Newly diagnosed patients had higher TCR diversity than persistent Graves' patients did. Peripheral blood alone, not thyroid tissue, underwent study.

Time point specified: persistent/refractory GD, antithyroid drugs over 5 years with positive TRAb. From RNA extracted from PBMCs, the TCR library was made. A volume of 9 to 9.5 milliliters of peripheral blood was collected in EDTA tubes. Germline-derived CDR1 and CDR2 are GTSNPN and SVGIG (reference sequence). Trimming cost V 0 bases and J 5 bases; bases outside gene matches: 4. The CDR3 extends over 14 amino acids. A few counts support this clonotype. Its cognate antigen is unknown. Library construction for TCR beta used iRepertoire HTBI primers and Arm-PCR of CDR3 regions. In TCRdb, the multiplex PCR reads were re-called with MiXCR into one record per CDR3 protein. The profile covers roughly 300,000 distinct CDR3 sequences, with around 20% appearing a single time and less than 30% taken by the ten largest.

The TCR originated in a female donor with Graves disease. Here the sequenced sample was peripheral blood mononuclear cells (PBMCs), taken when the disease was refractory, from a patient treated with antithyroid drugs. This chain connects TRBV30 to TRBJ1-5; 7 bases line up with TRBD1. The DNA for the CDR3 is TGTGCCTGGAGTGTAGGGACAGCCTATCAGCCCCAGCATTTT. Protein sequence: CAWSVGTAYQPQHF.